These T cell receptor beta chains were read from a single sample in a study of spatial heterogeneity in lung cancer. A single record per CDR3 protein comes from TCRdb applying MiXCR to the 5' RACE reads. The table shows about 44,000 distinct CDR3 sequences, with around 13% occurring only once. The sample in question was PBMCs, obtained at surgery. The receptors come from a male donor with early-stage non-small cell lung cancer. Both conserved end residues are part of each CDR3. A D gene is named only where the DNA matches it firmly. The listing skips clone size in some rows; elsewhere it reads once, few, many or a size class.

d_call: -
clone_size: many
j_call: TRBJ2-3
v_call: TRBV29-1
cdr3_aa: CSVEEQGTDTQYF
cdr3_nt: TGCAGCGTTGAAGAGCAGGGGACAGATACGCAGTATTTT

d_call: -
clone_size: few
j_call: TRBJ1-1
v_call: TRBV7-9
cdr3_aa: CASSERTGTTEAFF
cdr3_nt: TGTGCCAGCAGCGAACGCACAGGGACCACTGAAGCTTTCTTT

d_call: -
clone_size: many
j_call: TRBJ2-1
v_call: TRBV29-1
cdr3_aa: CSIGRTYNEQFF
cdr3_nt: TGCAGCATTGGACGGACCTACAATGAGCAGTTCTTC

d_call: TRBD2
clone_size: many
j_call: TRBJ2-5
v_call: TRBV11-2
cdr3_aa: CASSWGLAAQETQYF
cdr3_nt: TGTGCCAGCAGTTGGGGACTAGCGGCACAAGAGACCCAGTACTTC

d_call: -
clone_size: -
j_call: TRBJ2-7
v_call: TRBV10-3
cdr3_aa: CAISGDPAYEQYF
cdr3_nt: TGTGCCATCAGTGGGGACCCAGCTTACGAGCAGTACTTC

d_call: -
clone_size: few
j_call: TRBJ1-1
v_call: TRBV20-1
cdr3_aa: CSALGDMNTEAFF
cdr3_nt: TGCAGTGCTCTGGGGGATATGAACACTGAAGCTTTCTTT

d_call: -
clone_size: -
j_call: TRBJ1-2
v_call: TRBV6-1
cdr3_aa: CASSERALGGYTF
cdr3_nt: TGTGCCAGCAGTGAGAGGGCGCTAGGTGGCTACACCTTC

d_call: TRBD1
clone_size: -
j_call: TRBJ2-7
v_call: TRBV3-1
cdr3_aa: CASSQDSTGEDEQYF
cdr3_nt: TGTGCCAGCAGCCAAGATTCCACAGGGGAAGACGAGCAGTACTTC

d_call: -
clone_size: few
j_call: TRBJ1-1
v_call: TRBV9
cdr3_aa: CASSVGGPMNTEAFF
cdr3_nt: TGTGCCAGCAGCGTAGGGGGCCCGATGAACACTGAAGCTTTCTTT

d_call: -
clone_size: -
j_call: TRBJ2-7
v_call: TRBV5-4
cdr3_aa: CASSLVSGNEQYF
cdr3_nt: TGTGCCAGCAGCTTGGTTTCCGGGAACGAGCAGTACTTC

d_call: -
clone_size: many
j_call: TRBJ2-7
v_call: TRBV11-2
cdr3_aa: CASSLAGTYEQYF
cdr3_nt: TGTGCCAGCAGCCTAGCTGGTACCTACGAGCAGTACTTC

d_call: -
clone_size: many
j_call: TRBJ2-5
v_call: TRBV6-6
cdr3_aa: CASSSGSETQYF
cdr3_nt: TGTGCCAGCTCCTCAGGGTCAGAGACCCAGTACTTC

d_call: TRBD1
clone_size: few
j_call: TRBJ2-7
v_call: TRBV5-8
cdr3_aa: CASSSGTGTLYEQYF
cdr3_nt: TGTGCCAGCAGCTCCGGGACAGGAACGCTCTACGAGCAGTACTTC

d_call: -
clone_size: many
j_call: TRBJ2-5
v_call: TRBV12-3/TRBV12-4
cdr3_aa: CASSFHETQYF
cdr3_nt: TGTGCCAGCAGTTTCCATGAGACCCAGTACTTC

d_call: -
clone_size: many
j_call: TRBJ1-2
v_call: TRBV27
cdr3_aa: CASSRGMNYGYTF
cdr3_nt: TGTGCCAGCAGTAGAGGGATGAACTATGGCTACACCTTC

d_call: -
clone_size: many
j_call: TRBJ1-4
v_call: TRBV4-2
cdr3_aa: CASSQGGSTNEKLFF
cdr3_nt: TGTGCCAGCAGCCAGGGGGGCTCAACTAATGAAAAACTGTTTTTT

d_call: -
clone_size: -
j_call: TRBJ2-7
v_call: TRBV14
cdr3_aa: CASSQLWYEQYF
cdr3_nt: TGTGCCAGCAGCCAATTGTGGTACGAGCAGTACTTC

d_call: TRBD1
clone_size: few
j_call: TRBJ2-5
v_call: TRBV7-9
cdr3_aa: CAGGQGPQETQYF
cdr3_nt: TGTGCCGGGGGACAGGGACCCCAAGAGACCCAGTACTTC

d_call: -
clone_size: -
j_call: TRBJ1-1
v_call: TRBV5-4
cdr3_aa: CASSLQQVDTEAFF
cdr3_nt: TGTGCCAGCAGCTTGCAACAGGTGGACACTGAAGCTTTCTTT

d_call: -
clone_size: many
j_call: TRBJ1-6
v_call: TRBV5-1
cdr3_aa: CASSLGYEGRTPLHF
cdr3_nt: TGCGCCAGCAGCCTGGGGTACGAGGGCAGGACGCCCCTCCACTTT

d_call: -
clone_size: few
j_call: TRBJ2-3
v_call: TRBV5-1
cdr3_aa: CASSGTRGPTDTQYF
cdr3_nt: TGCGCCAGCAGCGGAACTAGGGGACCCACAGATACGCAGTATTTT

d_call: TRBD1
clone_size: -
j_call: TRBJ2-5
v_call: TRBV12-3/TRBV12-4
cdr3_aa: CASRPGPQGGETQYF
cdr3_nt: TGTGCCAGCAGGCCCGGCCCACAGGGGGGTGAGACCCAGTACTTC

d_call: TRBD1
clone_size: few
j_call: TRBJ1-3
v_call: TRBV2
cdr3_aa: CASSGRDSGNTIYF
cdr3_nt: TGTGCCAGCAGCGGGAGGGACAGTGGAAACACCATATATTTT

d_call: -
clone_size: -
j_call: TRBJ2-5
v_call: TRBV18
cdr3_aa: CASSPPSLPQETQYF
cdr3_nt: TGTGCCAGCTCACCACCGTCCCTTCCCCAAGAGACCCAGTACTTC

d_call: -
clone_size: -
j_call: TRBJ2-5
v_call: TRBV7-6
cdr3_aa: CASSPNYGSGPETQYF
cdr3_nt: TGTGCCAGCAGCCCAAACTACGGCAGCGGGCCAGAGACCCAGTACTTC

d_call: -
clone_size: -
j_call: TRBJ2-4
v_call: TRBV7-2
cdr3_aa: CASSLSPEDIQYF
cdr3_nt: TGTGCCAGCAGCTTATCCCCAGAGGACATTCAGTACTTC

d_call: TRBD1
clone_size: -
j_call: TRBJ2-3
v_call: TRBV20-1
cdr3_aa: CSAHGQGRFDTQYF
cdr3_nt: TGCAGTGCCCACGGACAGGGGAGGTTTGATACGCAGTATTTT

d_call: TRBD2
clone_size: once
j_call: TRBJ2-1
v_call: TRBV30
cdr3_aa: CALQASGSYNEQFF
cdr3_nt: TGTGCCTTACAGGCTAGCGGTTCCTACAATGAGCAGTTCTTC

d_call: TRBD1
clone_size: -
j_call: TRBJ1-1
v_call: TRBV9
cdr3_aa: CASSASTGRSTEAFF
cdr3_nt: TGTGCCAGCAGCGCCTCGACAGGGAGGAGCACTGAAGCTTTCTTT

d_call: -
clone_size: -
j_call: TRBJ2-5
v_call: TRBV5-4
cdr3_aa: CASSFSGALETQYF
cdr3_nt: TGTGCCAGCAGCTTCTCGGGAGCCCTAGAGACCCAGTACTTC

d_call: TRBD1
clone_size: -
j_call: TRBJ2-7
v_call: TRBV11-1
cdr3_aa: CASSLAMTGSEQYF
cdr3_nt: TGTGCCAGCAGCTTAGCTATGACAGGGTCCGAGCAGTACTTC

d_call: TRBD2
clone_size: few
j_call: TRBJ2-2
v_call: TRBV20-1
cdr3_aa: CSAPKTGTTNTGELFF
cdr3_nt: TGCAGTGCCCCTAAAACCGGGACTACGAACACCGGGGAGCTGTTTTTT

d_call: -
clone_size: -
j_call: TRBJ2-3
v_call: TRBV11-3
cdr3_aa: CASSFGHLGPDTQYF
cdr3_nt: TGTGCCAGCAGCTTTGGTCACCTGGGGCCAGATACGCAGTATTTT

d_call: -
clone_size: -
j_call: TRBJ2-3
v_call: TRBV5-4
cdr3_aa: CASSPVPRDTQYF
cdr3_nt: TGTGCCAGCAGCCCGGTCCCGCGAGATACGCAGTATTTT

d_call: -
clone_size: few
j_call: TRBJ1-2
v_call: TRBV5-1
cdr3_aa: CASSLDGYYGYTF
cdr3_nt: TGCGCCAGCAGCTTAGACGGATACTATGGCTACACCTTC

d_call: TRBD2
clone_size: few
j_call: TRBJ2-1
v_call: TRBV29-1
cdr3_aa: CSARTSGRNEQFF
cdr3_nt: TGCAGCGCCCGGACTAGCGGGAGGAATGAGCAGTTCTTC

d_call: TRBD2
clone_size: many
j_call: TRBJ2-5
v_call: TRBV3-1
cdr3_aa: CASSRLAGEETQYF
cdr3_nt: TGTGCCAGCAGCCGTCTAGCGGGGGAAGAGACCCAGTACTTC

d_call: -
clone_size: -
j_call: TRBJ1-1
v_call: TRBV5-1
cdr3_aa: CASRAGSGLEAFF
cdr3_nt: TGCGCCAGCAGGGCAGGGTCGGGTTTAGAAGCTTTCTTT

d_call: -
clone_size: -
j_call: TRBJ2-3
v_call: TRBV11-2
cdr3_aa: CASSLAGPSTDTQYF
cdr3_nt: TGTGCCAGCAGCTTAGCGGGGCCGAGCACAGATACGCAGTATTTT

d_call: TRBD1
clone_size: many
j_call: TRBJ2-7
v_call: TRBV29-1
cdr3_aa: CSANSGGHREQYF
cdr3_nt: TGCAGCGCGAATTCAGGGGGCCATCGGGAGCAGTACTTC

d_call: -
clone_size: -
j_call: TRBJ2-3
v_call: TRBV12-3/TRBV12-4
cdr3_aa: CASSRLGQGGTDTQYF
cdr3_nt: TGTGCCAGCAGTCGATTGGGGCAGGGAGGCACAGATACGCAGTATTTT

d_call: -
clone_size: many
j_call: TRBJ2-5
v_call: TRBV6-1
cdr3_aa: CASNPRGVETQYF
cdr3_nt: TGTGCCAGCAACCCAAGAGGGGTGGAGACCCAGTACTTC